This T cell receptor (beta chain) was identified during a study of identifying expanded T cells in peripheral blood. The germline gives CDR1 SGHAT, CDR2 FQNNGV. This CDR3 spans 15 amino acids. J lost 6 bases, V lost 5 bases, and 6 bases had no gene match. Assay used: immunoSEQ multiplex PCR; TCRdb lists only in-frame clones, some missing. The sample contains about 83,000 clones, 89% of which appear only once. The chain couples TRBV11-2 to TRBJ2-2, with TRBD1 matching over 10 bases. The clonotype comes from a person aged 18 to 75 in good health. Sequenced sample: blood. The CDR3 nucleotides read TGTGCCAGCAGCCTTGGGACAGGGGACTCCGGGGAGCTGTTTTTT. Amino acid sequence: CASSLGTGDSGELFF.